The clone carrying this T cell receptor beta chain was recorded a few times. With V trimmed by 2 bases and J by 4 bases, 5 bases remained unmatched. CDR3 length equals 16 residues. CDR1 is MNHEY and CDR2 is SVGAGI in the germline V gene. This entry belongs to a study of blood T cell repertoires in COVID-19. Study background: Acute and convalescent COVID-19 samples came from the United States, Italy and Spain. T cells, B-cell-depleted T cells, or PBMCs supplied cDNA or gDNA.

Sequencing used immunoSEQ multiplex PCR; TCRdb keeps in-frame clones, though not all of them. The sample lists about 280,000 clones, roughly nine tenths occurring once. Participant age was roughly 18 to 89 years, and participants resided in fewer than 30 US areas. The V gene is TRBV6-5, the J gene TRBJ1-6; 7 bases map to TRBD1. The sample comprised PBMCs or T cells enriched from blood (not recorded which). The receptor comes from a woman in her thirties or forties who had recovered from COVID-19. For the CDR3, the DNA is TGTGCCAGCAGTTACAATGGGGACAGTTATAATTCACCCCTCCACTTT. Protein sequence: CASSYNGDSYNSPLHF.